The clone carrying this T cell receptor (beta chain) came up once. Its cognate antigen is unknown. Profiling relied on immunoSEQ multiplex PCR, and the TCRdb table lists in-frame clones only, not all of them. The table lists 25,000 to 35,000 clones, about 91% of them singletons. This sample is part of a study of T cells in tuberculosis. Study summary: This South African cohort compared adolescents with or without latent tuberculosis against adults with active tuberculosis.

Time point specified: new active TB diagnosis, blood taken before or within 7 days of starting treatment. Study-wide points: Active tuberculosis TCR-alpha repertoires lay closer to GMM-specific TCRs than IGRA-negative controls, suggesting clonal expansion.

Losses at the gene ends were 5 bases for V and 4 bases for J; bases not matched to a gene: 10. CDR1 SGHAT and CDR2 FQDESV come from the germline V gene (reference sequence). The CDR3 loop spans 15 amino acids. The sequences come from PBMCs, collected at tuberculosis diagnosis. The chain recombines TRBV11-1 with TRBJ2-7; 8 bases map to TRBD2. The origin of this receptor is an adult with tuberculosis. CDR3 coding DNA: TGTGCCAGCAGCATGACAGCGGGAGAGATATACGAGCAGTACTTC. Its protein product is CASSMTAGEIYEQYF.